This TCR beta chain was sequenced in a study of T cell repertoires in cytomegalovirus infection. On the study more broadly: As its CMV epitopes, the study selected recently identified HLA-C-restricted and well-studied HLA-B-restricted targets. Signatures in public TCR beta sequences pointed to both CMV infection and matching HLA type.

TCRdb reprocessed the reads via MiXCR and lists one record per CDR3 protein. The sample gives more than 300,000 distinct CDR3 sequences, approximately 35% of which show up once; roughly 13% is in the top ten. Study results and caveats: The ex vivo response was dominated by HLA-C-restricted CMV-specific TCR beta clonotypes. Cumulative frequency (of public TCR beta family members) identified carriers of CMV plus the relevant HLA.

Germline V lookup: CDR1 DFQATT, CDR2 SNEGSKA (reference sequence). This CDR3 has 13 amino acids. V shed 1 base and J shed 3 bases, with 7 bases lying between them. A word on this clonotype: What it binds is not known.

V is TRBV20-1 and J is TRBJ1-5; no clear D gene. Sequencing was performed on cultured PBMCs, taken from culture after CMV antigen stimulation. This sequence originates from a human donor in good health (CMV status not recorded). Some clones in this sample may be carry-over from other donors' samples. The CDR3 here is CSARGVDNQPQHF. In DNA, the CDR3 is TGCAGTGCTAGAGGGGTGGACAATCAGCCCCAGCATTTT.